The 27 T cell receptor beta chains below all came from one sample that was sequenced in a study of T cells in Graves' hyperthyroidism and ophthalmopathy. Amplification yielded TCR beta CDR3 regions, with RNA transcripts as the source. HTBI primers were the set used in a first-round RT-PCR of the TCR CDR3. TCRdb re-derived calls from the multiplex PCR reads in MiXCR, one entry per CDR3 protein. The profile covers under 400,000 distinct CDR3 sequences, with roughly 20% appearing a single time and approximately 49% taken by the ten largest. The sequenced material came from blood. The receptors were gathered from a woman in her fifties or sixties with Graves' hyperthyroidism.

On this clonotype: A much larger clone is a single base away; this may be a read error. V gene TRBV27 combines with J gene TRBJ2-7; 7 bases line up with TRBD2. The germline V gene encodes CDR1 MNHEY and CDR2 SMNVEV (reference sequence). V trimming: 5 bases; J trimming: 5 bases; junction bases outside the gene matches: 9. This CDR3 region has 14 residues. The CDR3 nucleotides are TGTGCCAGCAGTGATCAGGGAGGGAGCGACGAGCAGTACTTC. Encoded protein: CASSDQGGSDEQYF.

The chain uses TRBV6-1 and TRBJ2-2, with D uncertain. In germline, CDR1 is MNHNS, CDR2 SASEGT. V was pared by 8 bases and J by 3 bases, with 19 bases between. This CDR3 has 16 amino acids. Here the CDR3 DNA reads TGTGCCAGCCGCCCAACGCTCGGACGGGACACCGGGGAGCTGTTTTTT. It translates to CASRPTLGRDTGELFF.

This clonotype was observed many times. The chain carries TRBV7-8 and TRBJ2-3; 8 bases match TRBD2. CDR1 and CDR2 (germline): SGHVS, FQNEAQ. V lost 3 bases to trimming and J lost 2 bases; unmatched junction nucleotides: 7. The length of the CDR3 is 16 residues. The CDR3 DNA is TGTGCCAGCAGCTTGGTCGGGAGGGGACTCACAGATACGCAGTATTTT. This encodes CASSLVGRGLTDTQYF.

CDR3 sequence (DNA): TGTGCCAGCAGCTTGTCTCGCGGGGGGTACAATGAGCAGTTCTTC. Amino acids: CASSLSRGGYNEQFF. The chain combines TRBV5-5 with TRBJ2-1, with 8 bases lining up with TRBD2. Germline values: CDR1 SGHKS, CDR2 YYEKEE (reference sequence). This CDR3 comprises 15 residues. Trimming cost V 1 base and J 4 bases; bases outside gene matches: 4.

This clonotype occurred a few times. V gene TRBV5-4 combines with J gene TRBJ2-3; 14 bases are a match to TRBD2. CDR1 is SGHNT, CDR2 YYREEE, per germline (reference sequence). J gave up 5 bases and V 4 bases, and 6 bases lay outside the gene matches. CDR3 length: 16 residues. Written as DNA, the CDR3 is TGTGCCAGCAGCCCGCGACTAGCGGGGGGGGGAGATACGCAGTATTTT. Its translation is CASSPRLAGGGDTQYF. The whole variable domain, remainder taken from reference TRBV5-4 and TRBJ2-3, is ETGVTQSPTHLIKTRGQQVTLRCSSQSGHNTVSWYQQALGQGPQFIFQYYREEENGRGNFPPRFSGLQFPNYSSELNVNALELDDSALYLCASSPRLAGGGDTQYFGPGTRLTVL.

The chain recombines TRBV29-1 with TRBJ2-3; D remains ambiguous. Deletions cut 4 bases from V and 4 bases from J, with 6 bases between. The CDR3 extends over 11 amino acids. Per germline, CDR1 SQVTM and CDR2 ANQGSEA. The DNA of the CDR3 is TGCAGCGTTGTTAAGGCAGATACGCAGTATTTT. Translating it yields CSVVKADTQYF.

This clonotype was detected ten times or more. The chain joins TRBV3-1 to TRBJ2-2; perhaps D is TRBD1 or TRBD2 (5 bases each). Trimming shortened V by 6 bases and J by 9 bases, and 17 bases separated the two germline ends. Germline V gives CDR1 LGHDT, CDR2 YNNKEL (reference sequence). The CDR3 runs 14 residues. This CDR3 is CASSLPGPPWELFF. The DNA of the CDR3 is TGTGCCAGCAGTCTACCGGGACCCCCCTGGGAGCTGTTTTTT. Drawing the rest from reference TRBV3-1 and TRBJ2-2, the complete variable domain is DTAVSQTPKYLVTQMGNDKSIKCEQNLGHDTMYWYKQDSKKFLKIMFSYNNKELIINETVPNRFSPKSPDKAHLNLHINSLELGDSAVYFCASSLPGPPWELFFGEGSRLTVL.

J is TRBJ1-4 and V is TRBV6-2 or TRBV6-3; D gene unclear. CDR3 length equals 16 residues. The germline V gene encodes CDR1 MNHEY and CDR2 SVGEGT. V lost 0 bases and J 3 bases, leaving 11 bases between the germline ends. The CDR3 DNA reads TGTGCCAGCAGTTACTCGATAGTCTTACCTAATGAAAAACTGTTTTTT. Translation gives CASSYSIVLPNEKLFF.

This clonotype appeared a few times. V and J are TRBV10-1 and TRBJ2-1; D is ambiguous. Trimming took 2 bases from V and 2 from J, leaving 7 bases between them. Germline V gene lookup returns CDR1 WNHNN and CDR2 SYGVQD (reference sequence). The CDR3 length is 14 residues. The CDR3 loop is CASSEQSPYNEQFF. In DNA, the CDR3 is TGCGCCAGCAGTGAGCAGTCTCCCTACAATGAGCAGTTCTTC.

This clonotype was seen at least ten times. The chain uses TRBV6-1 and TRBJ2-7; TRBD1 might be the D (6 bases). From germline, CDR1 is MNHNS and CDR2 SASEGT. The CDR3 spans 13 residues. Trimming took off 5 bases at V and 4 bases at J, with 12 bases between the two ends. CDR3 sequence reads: CASSQNTGYEQYV. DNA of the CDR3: TGTGCCAGCAGTCAAAACACAGGGTACGAGCAGTACGTC.

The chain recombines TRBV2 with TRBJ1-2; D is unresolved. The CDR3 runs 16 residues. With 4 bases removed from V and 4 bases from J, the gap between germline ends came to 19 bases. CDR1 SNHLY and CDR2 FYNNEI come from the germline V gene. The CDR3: CASSGPVRTFIYGYTF. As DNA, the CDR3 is TGTGCCAGCAGTGGTCCTGTCCGGACCTTTATCTATGGCTACACCTTC.

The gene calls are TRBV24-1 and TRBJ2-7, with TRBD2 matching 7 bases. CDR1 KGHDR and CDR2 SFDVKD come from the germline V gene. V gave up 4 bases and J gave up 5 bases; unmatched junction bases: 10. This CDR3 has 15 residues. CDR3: CATSEAGRGRNEQYF. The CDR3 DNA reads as TGTGCCACCAGTGAGGCTGGGAGGGGCAGGAACGAGCAGTACTTC.

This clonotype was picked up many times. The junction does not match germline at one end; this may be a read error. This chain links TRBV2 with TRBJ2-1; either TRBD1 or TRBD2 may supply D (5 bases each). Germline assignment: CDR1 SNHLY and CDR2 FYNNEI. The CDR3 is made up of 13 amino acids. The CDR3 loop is CASREGTYNEQFF. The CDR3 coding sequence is TGTGCCAGCAGGGAAGGGACGTACAATGAGCAGTTCTTC. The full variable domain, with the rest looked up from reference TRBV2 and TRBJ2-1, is EPEVTQTPSHQVTQMGQEVILRCVPISNHLYFYWYRQILGQKVEFLVSFYNNEISEKSEIFDDQFSVERPDGSNFTLKIRSTKLEDSAMYFCASREGTYNEQFFGPGTRLTVL.

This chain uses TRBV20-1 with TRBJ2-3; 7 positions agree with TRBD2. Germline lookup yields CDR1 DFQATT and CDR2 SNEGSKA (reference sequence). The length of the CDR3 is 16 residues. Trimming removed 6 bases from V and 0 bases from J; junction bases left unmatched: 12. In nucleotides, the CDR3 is TGCAGTGCCGTTGCGGGGGATCTAACTAGCACAGATACGCAGTATTTT. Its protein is CSAVAGDLTSTDTQYF.

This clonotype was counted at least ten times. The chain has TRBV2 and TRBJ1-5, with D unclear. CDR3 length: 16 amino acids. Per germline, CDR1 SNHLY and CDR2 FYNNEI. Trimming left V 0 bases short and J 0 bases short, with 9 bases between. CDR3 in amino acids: CASSEAWGSSNQPQHF. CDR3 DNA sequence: TGTGCCAGCAGTGAAGCGTGGGGAAGTAGCAATCAGCCCCAGCATTTT.

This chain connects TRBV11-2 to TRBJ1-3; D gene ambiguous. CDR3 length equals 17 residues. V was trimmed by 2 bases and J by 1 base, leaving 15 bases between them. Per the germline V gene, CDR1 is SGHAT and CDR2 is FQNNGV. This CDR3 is CASSLSRGLRSGNTIYF. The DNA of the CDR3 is TGTGCCAGCAGCTTAAGTCGGGGATTAAGGTCTGGAAACACCATATATTTT.

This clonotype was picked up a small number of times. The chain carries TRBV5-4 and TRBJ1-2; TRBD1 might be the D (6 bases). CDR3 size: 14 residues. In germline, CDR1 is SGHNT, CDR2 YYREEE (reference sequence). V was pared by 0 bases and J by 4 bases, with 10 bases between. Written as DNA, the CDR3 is TGTGCCAGCAGCTTGGCCGGGACATCCTATGGCTACACCTTC. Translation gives CASSLAGTSYGYTF.

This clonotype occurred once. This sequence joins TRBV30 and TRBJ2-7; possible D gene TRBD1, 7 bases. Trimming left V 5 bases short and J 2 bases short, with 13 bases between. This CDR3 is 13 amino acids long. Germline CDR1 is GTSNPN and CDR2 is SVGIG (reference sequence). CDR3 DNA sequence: TGTGCCTGGGCGGGACAGCCCACCTACGAGCAGTACTTC. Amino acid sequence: CAWAGQPTYEQYF.

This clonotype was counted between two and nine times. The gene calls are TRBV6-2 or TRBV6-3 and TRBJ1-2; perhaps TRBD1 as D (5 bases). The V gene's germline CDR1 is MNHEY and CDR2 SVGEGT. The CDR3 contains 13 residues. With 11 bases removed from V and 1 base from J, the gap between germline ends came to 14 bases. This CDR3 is CAGHGTDNYGYTF. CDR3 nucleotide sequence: TGTGCCGGTCATGGGACGGATAACTATGGCTACACCTTC.

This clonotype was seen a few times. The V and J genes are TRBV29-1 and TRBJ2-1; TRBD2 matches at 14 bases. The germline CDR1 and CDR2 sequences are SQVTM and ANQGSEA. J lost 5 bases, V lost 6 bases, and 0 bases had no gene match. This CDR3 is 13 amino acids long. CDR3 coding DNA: TGCAGCGTGGGACTAGCGGGAGACAATGAGCAGTTCTTC. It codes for CSVGLAGDNEQFF.

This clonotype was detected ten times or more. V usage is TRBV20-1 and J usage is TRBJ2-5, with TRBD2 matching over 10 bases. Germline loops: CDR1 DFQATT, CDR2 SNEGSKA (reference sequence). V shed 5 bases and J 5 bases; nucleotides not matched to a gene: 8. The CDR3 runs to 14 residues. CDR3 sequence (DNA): TGCAGTGCTTCGAGCGGGGGGGCCCGGGAGACCCAGTACTTC. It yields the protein CSASSGGARETQYF.

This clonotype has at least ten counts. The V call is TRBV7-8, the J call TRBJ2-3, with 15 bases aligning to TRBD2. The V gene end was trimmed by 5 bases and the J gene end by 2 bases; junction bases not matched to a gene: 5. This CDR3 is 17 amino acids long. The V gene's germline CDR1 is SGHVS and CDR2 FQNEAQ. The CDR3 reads CASSPGLAGGLTDTQYF. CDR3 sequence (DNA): TGTGCCAGCAGCCCGGGACTAGCGGGGGGACTCACAGATACGCAGTATTTT.

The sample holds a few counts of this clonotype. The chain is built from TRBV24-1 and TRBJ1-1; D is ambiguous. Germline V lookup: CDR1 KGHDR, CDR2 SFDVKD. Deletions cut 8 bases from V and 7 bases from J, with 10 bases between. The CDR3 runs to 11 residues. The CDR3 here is CATMDGHEAFF. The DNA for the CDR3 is TGTGCCACCATGGACGGCCATGAAGCTTTCTTT.

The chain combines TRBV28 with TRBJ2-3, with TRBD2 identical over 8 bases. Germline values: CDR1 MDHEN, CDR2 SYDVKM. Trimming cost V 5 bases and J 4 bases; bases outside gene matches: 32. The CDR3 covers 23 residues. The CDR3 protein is CASSQSGIGGGGLTPRDADTQYF. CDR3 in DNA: TGTGCCAGCAGTCAGTCTGGGATCGGGGGGGGAGGCCTGACACCCCGGGATGCAGATACGCAGTATTTT.

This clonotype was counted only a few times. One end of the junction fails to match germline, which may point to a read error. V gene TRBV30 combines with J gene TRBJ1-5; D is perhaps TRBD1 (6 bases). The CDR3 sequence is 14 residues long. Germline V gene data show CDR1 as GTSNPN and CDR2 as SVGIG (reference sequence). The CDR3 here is CAWSRIGGNQPQHF. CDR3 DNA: TGTGCCTGGAGTAGAATTGGGGGCAACCAGCCCCAGCATTTT.

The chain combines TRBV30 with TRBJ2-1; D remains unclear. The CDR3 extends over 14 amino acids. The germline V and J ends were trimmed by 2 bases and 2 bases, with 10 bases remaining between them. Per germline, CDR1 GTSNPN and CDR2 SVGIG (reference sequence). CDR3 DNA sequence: TGTGCCTGGAGTAGGGCGATCACCTACAATGAGCAGTTCTTC. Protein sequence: CAWSRAITYNEQFF.

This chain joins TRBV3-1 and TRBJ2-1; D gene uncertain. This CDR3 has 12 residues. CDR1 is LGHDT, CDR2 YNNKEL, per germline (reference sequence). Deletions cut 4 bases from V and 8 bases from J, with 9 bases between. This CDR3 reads CASSLDLYEQFF. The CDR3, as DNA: TGTGCCAGCAGCCTTGACCTCTATGAGCAGTTCTTC.